The 16 T cell receptor beta chains below come from one sample, sequenced in a study of a mutant IDH1 vaccine in newly diagnosed glioma. The antigens these receptors bind are not known. The time point is: week 35, safety follow-up. Alongside topical imiquimod, each dose of vaccine comprised 300 ug of mutant IDH1 20-mer peptide. Method: immunoSEQ multiplex PCR; TCRdb's copy keeps in-frame clones and lacks some. This table holds more than 35,000 clones, 81% found once. Sequences were derived from PBMCs, sampled from a glioma patient whose treatment included an IDH1 peptide vaccine. These receptors were taken from a woman between 40 and 50 years old with glioma. Some clones in this sample may be carry-over from other donors' samples.

V is TRBV7-9 and J is TRBJ1-2; the D is unclear. This CDR3 contains 13 residues. Germline assignment: CDR1 SEHNR and CDR2 FQNEAQ (reference sequence). V was shortened by 4 bases and J by 3 bases, with 9 bases between the two germline ends. The CDR3 nucleotides read TGTGCCAGCAGCTCTGGACTACACTATGGCTACACCTTC. Translation: CASSSGLHYGYTF.

The chain joins TRBV4-3 to TRBJ2-5; the match to TRBD2 covers 9 bases. The CDR3 has 17 amino acids. V shed 4 bases and J 7 bases; nucleotides not matched to a gene: 16. Germline V CDR1 and CDR2: LGHNA, YSLEER. The CDR3 sequence is CASSRGLTSGSFVTQYF. The CDR3 DNA reads TGCGCCAGCAGCCGCGGCCTAACTAGCGGGTCTTTCGTGACCCAGTACTTC.

The rearrangement joins TRBV9 to TRBJ2-2, with D possibly being TRBD1 (5 bases). The CDR3 is made up of 15 amino acids. The V end was cut by 0 bases, the J end by 5 bases, with 11 bases between. In germline, CDR1 is SGDLS, CDR2 YYNGEE. DNA of the CDR3: TGTGCCAGCAGCGTAGACAACAGGCTGACCGGGGAGCTGTTTTTT. This encodes CASSVDNRLTGELFF.

This clone was found once. V usage is TRBV5-4 and J usage is TRBJ2-2; the D is unclear. Germline V gene data show CDR1 as SGHNT and CDR2 as YYREEE (reference sequence). The V and J ends lost 1 base and 0 bases respectively, with 10 bases between them. The CDR3 has 16 residues. The CDR3 is CASSLTMTSNTGELFF. DNA for the CDR3: TGTGCCAGCAGCTTGACGATGACCTCGAACACCGGGGAGCTGTTTTTT.

The CDR3 here is CASSPQGYGYTF. The CDR3 DNA reads TGCGCCAGCAGCCCTCAGGGTTATGGCTACACCTTC. The chain uses TRBV4-3 and TRBJ1-2; a weak D match, TRBD1 (5 bases). This CDR3 spans 12 amino acids. V was trimmed by 4 bases and J by 5 bases, leaving 8 bases between them. CDR1 and CDR2 (germline): LGHNA, YSLEER.

This clone appeared once. The chain couples TRBV7-2 to TRBJ2-7; no clear D. This CDR3 spans 14 amino acids. Germline V gene sequence: CDR1 SGHTA, CDR2 FQGNSA. Trimming took 1 base from V and 7 from J, leaving 14 bases between them. The CDR3 is CASSLDINLGEQYF. DNA for the CDR3: TGTGCCAGCAGCTTAGACATTAACTTGGGAGAGCAGTACTTC. Combining the CDR3 with reference TRBV7-2 and TRBJ2-7 gives the whole variable domain GAGVSQSPSNKVTEKGKDVELRCDPISGHTALYWYRQSLGQGLEFLIYFQGNSAPDKSGLPSDRFSAERTGGSVSTLTIQRTQQEDSAVYLCASSLDINLGEQYFGPGTRLTVT.

V is TRBV4-3 and J is TRBJ1-4; no clear D. V gave up 0 bases and J gave up 7 bases, with 15 bases separating them. Germline values: CDR1 LGHNA, CDR2 YSLEER. The CDR3 contains 16 residues. Written as DNA, the CDR3 is TGCGCCAGCAGCCAAGATCAGGCAGTCCTGCCTGAAAAACTGTTTTTT. It translates to CASSQDQAVLPEKLFF.

The chain carries TRBV7-2 and TRBJ2-1; D is ambiguous. Trimming removed 1 base at V and 2 bases at J, with 9 bases between. Looked up from germline, CDR1 is SGHTA and CDR2 is FQGNSA. CDR3 length: 15 residues. The CDR3: CASSLGVGTYNEQFF. The CDR3 region has the DNA TGTGCCAGCAGCTTAGGGGTAGGGACCTACAATGAGCAGTTCTTC.

This clone was seen a single time. The chain employs TRBV6-6 and TRBJ1-3; 8 bases are shared with TRBD1. CDR1 is MNHNY, CDR2 SVGAGI, per germline (reference sequence). The CDR3 spans 15 residues. Trimming cost V 5 bases and J 7 bases; bases outside gene matches: 10. The CDR3 region has the DNA TGTGCCAGCAGTCCAACAGGGGGACCCTCGAACACCATATATTTT. Translation gives CASSPTGGPSNTIYF.

This chain joins TRBV9 and TRBJ1-2; 8 bases agree with TRBD1. Germline values: CDR1 SGDLS, CDR2 YYNGEE. V dropped 0 bases and J dropped 4; count of bases not matched to a gene: 8. CDR3 length equals 16 residues. The CDR3 nucleotides read TGTGCCAGCAGCGTAGATTCGACAGGGGCTACCTATGGCTACACCTTC. Encoded protein: CASSVDSTGATYGYTF.

The rearrangement uses TRBV27 and TRBJ1-1; D ambiguous. The CDR3 totals 16 residues. V was clipped by 3 bases and J by 1 base, with 15 bases between them. Germline V CDR1 and CDR2: MNHEY, SMNVEV (reference sequence). The CDR3 sequence is CASSLATLTPNTEAFF. CDR3 coding DNA: TGTGCCAGCAGTTTGGCGACACTGACCCCGAACACTGAAGCTTTCTTT.

The chain combines TRBV4-1 with TRBJ2-1, with 12 bases aligning to TRBD2. In germline, CDR1 is MGHRA, CDR2 YSYEKL. V lost 0 bases to trimming and J lost 9 bases; unmatched junction nucleotides: 12. The CDR3 loop spans 18 amino acids. CDR3 region: CASSQDRASGGAGSEQFF. The CDR3 coding sequence is TGCGCCAGCAGCCAAGATCGGGCTAGCGGGGGGGCGGGGAGTGAGCAGTTCTTC.

The chain combines TRBV5-3 with TRBJ2-3; D is possibly TRBD2 (6 bases). TRBV5-3 is annotated as an ORF whose role is uncertain. Between the trimmed V and J ends, which lost 4 bases and 0 bases, there was a span of 21 bases. The CDR3 consists of 18 residues. CDR3 in amino acids: CARSRHPLRGSSTDTQYF. CDR3 nucleotides: TGTGCCAGAAGCCGACATCCTTTGCGGGGATCTAGCACAGATACGCAGTATTTT.

This clone turned up a few times. This chain joins TRBV19 and TRBJ1-1; D gene ambiguous. V dropped 10 bases and J dropped 4 bases, with 13 bases sitting between them. This CDR3 has 12 amino acids. Per the germline V gene, CDR1 is LNHDA and CDR2 is SQIVND (reference sequence). CDR3 protein: CATRRGGTEAFF. The CDR3 DNA reads as TGTGCCACCCGGAGAGGAGGCACTGAAGCTTTCTTT.

As for this clone: The limits of the CDR3 on the DNA are not certain, so only TCRdb's listed CDR3 is given. This rearrangement joins TRBV11-2 to TRBJ2-3; TRBD2 is taken as the D call from the table, unchecked against the DNA. The CDR3 contains 13 residues when both ends are counted. Germline V gene lookup returns CDR1 SGHAT and CDR2 FQNNGV. The CDR3 protein is CASSLGVAGGNDF.

This clone was seen a few times. The rearrangement links TRBV27 to TRBJ2-1, with TRBD1 matching over 11 bases. The CDR3 is 14 residues long. Trimming cost V 8 bases and J 3 bases; bases outside gene matches: 3. The germline V gene has CDR1 MNHEY and CDR2 SMNVEV (reference sequence). CDR3 DNA: TGTGCCAGCCAGGACAGGGGGCACTACAATGAGCAGTTCTTC. As protein: CASQDRGHYNEQFF.